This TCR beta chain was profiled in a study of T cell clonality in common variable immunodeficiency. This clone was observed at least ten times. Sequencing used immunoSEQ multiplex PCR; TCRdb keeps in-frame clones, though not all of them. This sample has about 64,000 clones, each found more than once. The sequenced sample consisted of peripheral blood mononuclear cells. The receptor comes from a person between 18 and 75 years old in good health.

This CDR3 is CASSRSMDSDTQYF. CDR3 DNA, as far as it was read: TGTGCCAGCAGCCGGTCGATGGACTCAGATACG. The chain couples TRBV11-2 to TRBJ2-3; the D gene is possibly TRBD2 (5 bases). The read terminates 3 residues ahead of where the CDR3 ends, so the germline J gene completes it. The CDR3 contains 14 residues. Trimming shortened V by 5 bases and J by 4 bases, and 13 bases separated the two germline ends. CDR1 is SGHAT and CDR2 is FQNNGV in the germline V gene.